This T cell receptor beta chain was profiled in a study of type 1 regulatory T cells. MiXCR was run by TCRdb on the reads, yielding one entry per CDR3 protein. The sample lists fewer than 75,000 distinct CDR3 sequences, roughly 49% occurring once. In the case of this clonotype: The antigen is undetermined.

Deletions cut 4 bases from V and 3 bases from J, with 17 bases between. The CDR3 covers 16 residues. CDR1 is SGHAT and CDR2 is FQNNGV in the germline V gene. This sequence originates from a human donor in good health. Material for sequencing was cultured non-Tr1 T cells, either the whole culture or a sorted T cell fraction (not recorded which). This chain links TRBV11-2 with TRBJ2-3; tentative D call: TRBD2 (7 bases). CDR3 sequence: CASSSMGGARTDTQYF. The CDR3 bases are TGTGCCAGCAGCTCTATGGGGGGGGCCCGAACAGATACGCAGTATTTT.